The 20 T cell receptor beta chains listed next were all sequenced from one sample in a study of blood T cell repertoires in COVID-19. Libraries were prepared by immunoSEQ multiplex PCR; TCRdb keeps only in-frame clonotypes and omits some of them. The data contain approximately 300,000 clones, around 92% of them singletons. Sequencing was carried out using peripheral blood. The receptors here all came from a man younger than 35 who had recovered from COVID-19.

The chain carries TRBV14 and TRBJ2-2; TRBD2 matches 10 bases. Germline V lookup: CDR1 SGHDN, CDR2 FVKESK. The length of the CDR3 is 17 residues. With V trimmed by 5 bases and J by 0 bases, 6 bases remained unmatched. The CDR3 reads CASSIGTSAANTGELFF. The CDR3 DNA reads TGTGCCAGCAGCATCGGGACTAGCGCTGCGAACACCGGGGAGCTGTTTTTT.

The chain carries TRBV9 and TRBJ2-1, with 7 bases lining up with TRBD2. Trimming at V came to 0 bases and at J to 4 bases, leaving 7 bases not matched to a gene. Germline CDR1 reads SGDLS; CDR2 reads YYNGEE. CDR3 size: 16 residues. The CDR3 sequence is CASSVDGGSWYNEQFF. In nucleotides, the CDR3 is TGTGCCAGCAGCGTAGACGGCGGGAGTTGGTACAATGAGCAGTTCTTC.

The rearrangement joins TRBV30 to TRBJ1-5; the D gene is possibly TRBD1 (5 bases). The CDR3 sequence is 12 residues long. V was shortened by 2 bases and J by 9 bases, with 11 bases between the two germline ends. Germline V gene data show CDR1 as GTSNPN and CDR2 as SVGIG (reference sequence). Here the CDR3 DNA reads TGTGCCTGGAGTCCAACGGGGGGGCCCCAGCATTTT. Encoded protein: CAWSPTGGPQHF.

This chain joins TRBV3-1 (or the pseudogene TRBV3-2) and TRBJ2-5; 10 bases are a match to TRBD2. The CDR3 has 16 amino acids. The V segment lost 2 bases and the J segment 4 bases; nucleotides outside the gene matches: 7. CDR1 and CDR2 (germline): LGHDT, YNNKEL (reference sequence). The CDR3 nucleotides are TGTGCCAGCAGCCAAAGGCTAGCGGGAGTTTTAGAGACCCAGTACTTC. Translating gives CASSQRLAGVLETQYF.

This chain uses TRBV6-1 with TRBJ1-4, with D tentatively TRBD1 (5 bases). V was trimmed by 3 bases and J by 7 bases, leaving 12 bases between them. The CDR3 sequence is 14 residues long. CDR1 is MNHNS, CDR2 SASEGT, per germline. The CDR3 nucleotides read TGTGCCAGCAGTGATACACCAGGGTTTGAAAAACTGTTTTTT. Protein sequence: CASSDTPGFEKLFF.

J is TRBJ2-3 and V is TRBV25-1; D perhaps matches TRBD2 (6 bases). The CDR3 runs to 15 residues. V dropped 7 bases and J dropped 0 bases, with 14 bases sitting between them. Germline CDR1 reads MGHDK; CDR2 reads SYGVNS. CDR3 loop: CASTPRAGSTDTQYF. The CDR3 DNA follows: TGTGCCAGCACCCCCCGGGCGGGAAGCACAGATACGCAGTATTTT. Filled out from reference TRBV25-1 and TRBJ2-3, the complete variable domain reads EADIYQTPRYLVIGTGKKITLECSQTMGHDKMYWYQQDPGMELHLIHYSYGVNSTEKGDLSSESTVSRIRTEHFPLTLESARPSHTSQYLCASTPRAGSTDTQYFGPGTRLTVL.

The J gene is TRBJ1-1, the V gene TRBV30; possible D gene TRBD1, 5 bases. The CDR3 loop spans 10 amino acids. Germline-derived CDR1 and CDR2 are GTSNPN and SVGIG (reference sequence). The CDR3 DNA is TGTGTAGGGGCGAGGACTGAAGCTTTCTTT. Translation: CVGARTEAFF.

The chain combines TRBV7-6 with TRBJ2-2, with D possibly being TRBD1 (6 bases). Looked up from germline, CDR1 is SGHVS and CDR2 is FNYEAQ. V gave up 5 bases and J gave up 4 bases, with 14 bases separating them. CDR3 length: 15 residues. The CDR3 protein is CASSPPTGLTGELFF. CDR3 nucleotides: TGTGCCAGCAGCCCGCCGACAGGACTCACCGGGGAGCTGTTTTTT. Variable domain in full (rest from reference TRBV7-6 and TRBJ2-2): GAGVSQSPRYKVTKRGQDVALRCDPISGHVSLYWYRQALGQGPEFLTYFNYEAQQDKSGLPNDRFSAERPEGSISTLTIQRTEQRDSAMYRCASSPPTGLTGELFFGEGSRLTVL.

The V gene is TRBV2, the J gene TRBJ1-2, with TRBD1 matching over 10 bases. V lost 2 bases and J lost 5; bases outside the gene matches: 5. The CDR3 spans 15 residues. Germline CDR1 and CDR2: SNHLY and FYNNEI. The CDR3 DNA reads TGTGCCAGCAGTGAACTGGGGACAGGGGTTTATGGCTACACCTTC. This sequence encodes CASSELGTGVYGYTF. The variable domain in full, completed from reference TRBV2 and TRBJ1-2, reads EPEVTQTPSHQVTQMGQEVILRCVPISNHLYFYWYRQILGQKVEFLVSFYNNEISEKSEIFDDQFSVERPDGSNFTLKIRSTKLEDSAMYFCASSELGTGVYGYTFGSGTRLTVV.

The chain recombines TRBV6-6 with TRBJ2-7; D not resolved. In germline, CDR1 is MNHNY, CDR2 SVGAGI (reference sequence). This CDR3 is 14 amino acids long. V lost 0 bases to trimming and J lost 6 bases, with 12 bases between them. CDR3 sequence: CASSYSKLLAEQYF. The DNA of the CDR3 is TGTGCCAGCAGTTACTCGAAACTTCTCGCCGAGCAGTACTTC.

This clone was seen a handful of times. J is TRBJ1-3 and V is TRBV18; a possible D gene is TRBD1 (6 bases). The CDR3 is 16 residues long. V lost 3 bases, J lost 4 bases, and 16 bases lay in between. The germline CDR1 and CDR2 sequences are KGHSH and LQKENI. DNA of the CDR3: TGTGCCAGCTCACCGACCTCGGCCGGACAGGGAAACACCATATATTTT. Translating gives CASSPTSAGQGNTIYF.

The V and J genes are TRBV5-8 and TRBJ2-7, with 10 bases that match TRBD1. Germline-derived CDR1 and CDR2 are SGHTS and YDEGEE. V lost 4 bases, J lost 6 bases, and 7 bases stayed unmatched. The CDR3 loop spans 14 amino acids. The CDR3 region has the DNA TGTGCCAGCAGCAAGGGACAGGGGTTTGTCGAGCAGTACTTC. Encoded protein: CASSKGQGFVEQYF.

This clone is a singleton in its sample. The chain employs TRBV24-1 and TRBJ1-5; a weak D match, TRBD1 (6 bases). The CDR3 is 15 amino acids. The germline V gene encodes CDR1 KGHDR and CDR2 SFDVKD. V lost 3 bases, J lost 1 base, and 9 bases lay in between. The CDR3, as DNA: TGTGCCACCAGTGATCATACAGGGAGCAATCAGCCCCAGCATTTT. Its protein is CATSDHTGSNQPQHF.

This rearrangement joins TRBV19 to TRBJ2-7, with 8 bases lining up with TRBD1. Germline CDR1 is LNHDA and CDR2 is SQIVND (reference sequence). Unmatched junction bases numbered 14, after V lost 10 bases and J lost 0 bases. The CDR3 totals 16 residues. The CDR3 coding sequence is TGTGCCACACCCCTCGGGGACAGGCGAAGCTCCTACGAGCAGTACTTC. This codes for CATPLGDRRSSYEQYF.

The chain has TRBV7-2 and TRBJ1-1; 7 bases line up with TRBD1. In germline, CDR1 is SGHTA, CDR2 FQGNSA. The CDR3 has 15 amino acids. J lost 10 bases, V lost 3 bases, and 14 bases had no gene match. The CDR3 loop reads CASSFQPPGQGVAFF. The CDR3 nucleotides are TGTGCCAGCAGCTTCCAACCCCCGGGGCAGGGGGTAGCTTTCTTT. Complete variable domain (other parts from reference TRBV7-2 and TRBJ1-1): GAGVSQSPSNKVTEKGKDVELRCDPISGHTALYWYRQSLGQGLEFLIYFQGNSAPDKSGLPSDRFSAERTGGSVSTLTIQRTQQEDSAVYLCASSFQPPGQGVAFFGQGTRLTVV.

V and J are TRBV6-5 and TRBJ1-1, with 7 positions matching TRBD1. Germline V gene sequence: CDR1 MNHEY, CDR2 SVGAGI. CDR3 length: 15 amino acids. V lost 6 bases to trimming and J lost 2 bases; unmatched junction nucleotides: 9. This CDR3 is CASRGTATRNTEAFF. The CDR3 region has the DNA TGTGCCAGCAGGGGGACAGCCACCCGCAACACTGAAGCTTTCTTT.

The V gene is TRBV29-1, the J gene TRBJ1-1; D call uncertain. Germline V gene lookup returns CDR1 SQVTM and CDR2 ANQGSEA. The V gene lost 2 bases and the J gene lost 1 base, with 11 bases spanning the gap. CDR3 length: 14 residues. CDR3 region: CSVEPLYRNTEAFF. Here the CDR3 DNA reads TGCAGCGTTGAACCCCTCTACAGGAACACTGAAGCTTTCTTT.

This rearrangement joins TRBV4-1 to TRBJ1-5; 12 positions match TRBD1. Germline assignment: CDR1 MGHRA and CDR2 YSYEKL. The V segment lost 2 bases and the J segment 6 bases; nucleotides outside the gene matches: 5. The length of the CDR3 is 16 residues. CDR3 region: CASSQWGQGAVQPQHF. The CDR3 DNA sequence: TGCGCCAGCAGCCAATGGGGACAGGGGGCTGTTCAGCCCCAGCATTTT.

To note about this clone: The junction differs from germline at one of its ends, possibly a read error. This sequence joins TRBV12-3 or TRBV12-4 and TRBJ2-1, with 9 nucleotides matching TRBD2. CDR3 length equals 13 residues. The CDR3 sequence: CASNLAGDNEQFF. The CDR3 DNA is TGTGCCAGCAATTTAGCGGGAGACAATGAGCAGTTCTTC.

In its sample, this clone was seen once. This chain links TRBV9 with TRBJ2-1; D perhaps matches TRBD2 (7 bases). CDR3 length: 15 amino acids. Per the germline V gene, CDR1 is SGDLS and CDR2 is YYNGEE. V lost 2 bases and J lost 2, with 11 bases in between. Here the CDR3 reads CASSVWGGAYNEQFF. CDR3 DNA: TGTGCCAGCAGCGTGTGGGGGGGCGCCTACAATGAGCAGTTCTTC. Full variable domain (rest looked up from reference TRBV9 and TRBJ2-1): DSGVTQTPKHLITATGQRVTLRCSPRSGDLSVYWYQQSLDQGLQFLIQYYNGEERAKGNILERFSAQQFPDLHSELNLSSLELGDSALYFCASSVWGGAYNEQFFGPGTRLTVL.